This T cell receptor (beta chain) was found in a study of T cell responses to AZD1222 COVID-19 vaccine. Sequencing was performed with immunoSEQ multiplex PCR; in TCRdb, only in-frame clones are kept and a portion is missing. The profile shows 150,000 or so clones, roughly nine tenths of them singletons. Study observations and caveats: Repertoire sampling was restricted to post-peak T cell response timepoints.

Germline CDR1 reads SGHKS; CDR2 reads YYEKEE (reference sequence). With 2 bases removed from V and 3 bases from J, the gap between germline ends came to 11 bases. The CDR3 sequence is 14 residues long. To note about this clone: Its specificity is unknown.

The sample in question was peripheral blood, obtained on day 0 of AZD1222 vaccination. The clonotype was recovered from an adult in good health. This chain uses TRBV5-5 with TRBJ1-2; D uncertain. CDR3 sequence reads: CASSLSAGYYGYTF. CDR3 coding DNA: TGTGCCAGCAGCTTATCGGCAGGCTACTATGGCTACACCTTC. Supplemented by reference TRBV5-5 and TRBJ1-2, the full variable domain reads DAGVTQSPTHLIKTRGQQVTLRCSPISGHKSVSWYQQVLGQGPQFIFQYYEKEERGRGNFPDRFSARQFPNYSSELNVNALLLGDSALYLCASSLSAGYYGYTFGSGTRLTVV.